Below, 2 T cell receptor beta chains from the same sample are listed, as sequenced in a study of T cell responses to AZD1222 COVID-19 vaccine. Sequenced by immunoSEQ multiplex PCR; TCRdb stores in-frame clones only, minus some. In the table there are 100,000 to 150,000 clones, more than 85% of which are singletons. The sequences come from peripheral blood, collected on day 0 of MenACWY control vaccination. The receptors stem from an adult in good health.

The CDR3 loop is CASRNAGRKNEQFF. CDR3 nucleotide sequence: TGTGCCAGTAGGAACGCCGGCCGCAAAAATGAGCAGTTCTTC. This chain uses TRBV19 with TRBJ2-1, with unresolved D. The germline V and J ends were trimmed by 6 bases and 7 bases, with 16 bases remaining between them. Germline loops: CDR1 LNHDA, CDR2 SQIVND (reference sequence). The CDR3 runs to 14 residues.

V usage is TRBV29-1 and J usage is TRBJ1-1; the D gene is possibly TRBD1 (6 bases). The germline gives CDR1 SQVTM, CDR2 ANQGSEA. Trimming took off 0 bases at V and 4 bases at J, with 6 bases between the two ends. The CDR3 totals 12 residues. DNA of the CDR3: TGCAGCGTTGAAGAGGGGGCCACTGAAGCTTTCTTT. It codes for CSVEEGATEAFF.